The clone carrying this T cell receptor beta chain was observed a single time. This sample is drawn from a study of control samples from healthy donors and cancer patients. The protocol was immunoSEQ multiplex PCR, while the TCRdb copy is restricted to in-frame clones and leaves out a portion. The sample contains about 160,000 clones, over 95% of which appear only once. CDR3 length: 14 residues. Trimming at V came to 4 bases and at J to 0 bases, leaving 3 bases not matched to a gene. The germline gives CDR1 ENHRY, CDR2 SYGVKD. This receptor was identified in a woman aged 25 to 45 in good health. The specimen was blood. The V call is TRBV10-3, the J call TRBJ2-7, with 7 bases fitting TRBD1. CDR3 loop: CAISGTGASYEQYF. The CDR3 DNA reads as TGTGCCATCAGTGGTACAGGGGCCTCCTACGAGCAGTACTTC.